The present T cell receptor beta chain was sequenced within a study of blood T cell repertoires in COVID-19. Turning to the study itself: PBMCs, B-cell-depleted T cells, or T cells were the source of the cDNA or gDNA that made up the material.

Trimming left V 1 base short and J 2 bases short, with 7 bases between. The CDR3 length is 14 residues. The germline V gene encodes CDR1 SGHTA and CDR2 FQGNSA. Repertoires were generated with immunoSEQ multiplex PCR, while TCRdb's copy carries only in-frame clones and drops some. The table has 300,000 to 400,000 clones, 65% to 90% seen once. The genes are TRBV7-2 and TRBJ2-3; no reliable D call. The sequence derives from a woman between 40 and 50 years old with acute COVID-19. Input material: PBMCs or T cells enriched from blood (not recorded which). The CDR3 sequence: CASSLEHPTDTQYF. The CDR3 region has the DNA TGTGCCAGCAGCTTAGAACACCCCACAGATACGCAGTATTTT.